One sample yielded the 31 T cell receptor beta chains listed below, sequenced in a study of blood T cells in healthy people across ages. PCR was performed a second time for roughly 6 to 12 cycles using a sample-barcoded 5' primer and a J-beta primer mix. MiXCR was run by TCRdb on the 5' RACE reads, yielding one entry per CDR3 protein. This repertoire shows some 1.5 million distinct CDR3 sequences, 28% found once; its top ten account for 7.7%. The sequenced material came from blood. The receptors shown here come from a woman under 40 in good health.

This rearrangement joins TRBV2 to TRBJ2-4; D is ambiguous. The DNA end lines up better with TRBJ2-7; the J call may be wrong. Germline CDR1 and CDR2: SNHLY and FYNNEI. The CDR3 runs to 12 residues. CDR3 in amino acids: CASTSIPREQYF. The DNA for the CDR3 is TGTGCCAGCACCTCTATCCCCCGCGAGCAGTACTTC.

With regard to this clonotype: A junction boundary mismatches the germline segment, possibly from a read error. The DNA for the CDR3 is TGTGCCTGGAGGTCAGGGACTAACTATGACTACACCTTC. As protein: CAWRSGTNYDYTF. The chain links TRBV30 to TRBJ1-2; TRBD1 might be the D (5 bases). The CDR3 runs to 13 residues. The germline V gene encodes CDR1 GTSNPN and CDR2 SVGIG (reference sequence).

On this clonotype: A much larger clone differs from this one at a single base, so this may be a read error. Here the CDR3 reads CASSSGQAHNEKLFF. The DNA of the CDR3 is TGCGCCAGCAGCTCGGGACAGGCCCATAATGAAAAACTGTTTTTT. This chain links TRBV5-1 with TRBJ1-4, with 8 bases aligning to TRBD1. In germline, CDR1 is SGHRS, CDR2 YFSETQ. CDR3 length equals 15 residues. V lost 3 bases to trimming and J lost 4 bases; unmatched junction nucleotides: 5.

This rearrangement joins TRBV29-1 to TRBJ2-1, with D tentatively TRBD1 or TRBD2 (6 bases each). Germline V gives CDR1 SQVTM, CDR2 ANQGSEA. V was trimmed by 3 bases and J by 0 bases, leaving 15 bases between them. CDR3 length: 16 amino acids. The CDR3 is CSVEGGTFFSYNEQFF. The CDR3 DNA reads TGCAGCGTTGAGGGGGGCACTTTTTTCTCCTACAATGAGCAGTTCTTC.

This sequence joins TRBV6-4 and TRBJ1-5; TRBD1 aligns across 10 bases. Per germline, CDR1 MRHNA and CDR2 SNTAGT. V lost 6 bases to trimming and J lost 6 bases; unmatched junction nucleotides: 8. This CDR3 spans 15 amino acids. Written as DNA, the CDR3 is TGTGCCAGCAGCCCGACAGGGGGCGGTGGTCAGCCCCAGCATTTT. Translation: CASSPTGGGGQPQHF.

The chain couples TRBV30 to TRBJ2-1; D is undetermined. The CDR3 covers 11 residues. From germline, CDR1 is GTSNPN and CDR2 SVGIG (reference sequence). V lost 1 base and J lost 7, with 5 bases in between. The CDR3 bases are TGTGCCTGGAGTGGCAGAAATGAGCAGTTCTTC. Translation gives CAWSGRNEQFF.

A few counts support this clonotype. This chain uses TRBV20-1 with TRBJ1-4, with D possibly TRBD1 on 5 matching bases. Germline-derived CDR1 and CDR2 are DFQATT and SNEGSKA (reference sequence). The CDR3 has 17 residues. Trimming shortened V by 0 bases and J by 8 bases, and 22 bases separated the two germline ends. The CDR3 sequence is CSARDLNRGSWDEKLFF. CDR3 coding DNA: TGCAGTGCTAGAGATTTAAATAGGGGCAGTTGGGACGAAAAACTGTTTTTT.

This chain joins TRBV4-2 and TRBJ1-1; a weak D match, TRBD1 (5 bases). This CDR3 region has 15 residues. The germline V and J ends were trimmed by 4 bases and 5 bases, with 17 bases remaining between them. Germline CDR1 is LGHNA and CDR2 is YNFKEQ. DNA of the CDR3: TGTGCCAGCAGCCCCCCCCTGGTAGGGGTGACTGAAGCTTTCTTT. This codes for CASSPPLVGVTEAFF.

The chain couples TRBV29-1 to TRBJ1-1, with a weak D call TRBD1 (6 bases). Germline V gene data show CDR1 as SQVTM and CDR2 as ANQGSEA. This CDR3 has 13 residues. The CDR3 DNA reads TGCAGTGGGGCAGGGGTAATGAACACTGAAGCTTTCTTT. Its translation: CSGAGVMNTEAFF.

For this clonotype: A read error may produce the germline difference seen at one junction end. J is TRBJ2-7 and V is TRBV28; D gene unclear. The CDR3 is made up of 13 amino acids. In germline, CDR1 is MDHEN, CDR2 SYDVKM. The CDR3 loop is CAGSLGRLCEQYF. In nucleotides, the CDR3 is TGTGCCGGCAGTTTAGGCAGACTCTGCGAGCAGTACTTC.

For this clonotype: Since a much larger clone is just one base distant, this may be a read error. The V and J genes are TRBV18 and TRBJ2-5; no clear D gene. Germline V CDR1 and CDR2: KGHSH, LQKENI. The CDR3 covers 14 residues. Trimming pared 2 bases from V and 11 bases from J, leaving 18 bases between. The CDR3 sequence: CASSPRSPPVEQYF. The CDR3 nucleotides are TGTGCCAGCTCACCAAGGAGTCCCCCGGTGGAGCAGTACTTC.

This clonotype was observed a few times. V and J are TRBV5-1 and TRBJ1-2; 8 nucleotides line up with TRBD1. The germline CDR1 and CDR2 sequences are SGHRS and YFSETQ. The ends lost 2 bases at V and 10 bases at J; junction bases unmatched: 7. The CDR3 is 13 amino acids. DNA for the CDR3: TGCGCCAGCAGCTTAAGACAGGGGAGTGACTACACCTTC. Protein sequence: CASSLRQGSDYTF.

This clonotype was detected only a few times. V gene TRBV5-1 combines with J gene TRBJ2-7; unclear D gene. The V and J ends lost 0 bases and 3 bases respectively, with 10 bases between them. Germline V gene lookup returns CDR1 SGHRS and CDR2 YFSETQ. The CDR3 loop spans 14 amino acids. CDR3 nucleotides: TGCGCCAGCAGCTTGGCATCTGGAAACTACGAGCAGTACTTC. Translated, it gives CASSLASGNYEQYF.

This clonotype showed up just a few times. The V and J genes are TRBV28 and TRBJ2-7, with D perhaps assigned TRBD1 or TRBD2 (5 bases each). The CDR3 is made up of 15 amino acids. Trimming stripped 4 bases from V and 5 bases from J, with 18 bases between. Germline CDR1 MDHEN, CDR2 SYDVKM. CDR3 in amino acids: CASSSDGGGQDEQYF. CDR3 DNA sequence: TGTGCCAGCAGTTCGGACGGTGGGGGTCAGGACGAGCAGTACTTC.

The chain joins TRBV6-6 to TRBJ1-6; tentatively, D is TRBD1 (5 bases). This CDR3 spans 15 amino acids. V was pared by 0 bases and J by 7 bases, with 10 bases between. The germline V gene has CDR1 MNHNY and CDR2 SVGAGI (reference sequence). DNA of the CDR3: TGTGCCAGCAGTTACTCGGGGGAACCGAATTCACCCCTCCACTTT. As protein: CASSYSGEPNSPLHF.

This clonotype was recorded a few times. The chain recombines TRBV29-1 with TRBJ1-1, with TRBD1 matching over 7 bases. CDR3 size: 11 residues. Germline-derived CDR1 and CDR2 are SQVTM and ANQGSEA. Losses at the gene ends were 3 bases for V and 5 bases for J; bases not matched to a gene: 0. The CDR3 loop reads CSVDRGTEAFF. In DNA form, the CDR3 reads TGCAGCGTTGACAGGGGGACTGAAGCTTTCTTT.

The chain uses TRBV6-5 and TRBJ1-1, with D perhaps matching TRBD1 (5 bases). The CDR3 runs to 13 residues. The germline gives CDR1 MNHEY, CDR2 SVGAGI. Trimming removed 5 bases at V and 6 bases at J, with 13 bases between. CDR3 amino acids: CASSRGPEAEAFF. CDR3 sequence (DNA): TGTGCCAGCAGTCGGGGCCCTGAGGCTGAAGCTTTCTTT.

This clonotype was detected a few times. The V gene is TRBV28, the J gene TRBJ1-6, with 10 bases that match TRBD1. V shed 4 bases and J 4 bases; nucleotides not matched to a gene: 4. The CDR3 consists of 16 residues. Germline assignment: CDR1 MDHEN and CDR2 SYDVKM. Written as DNA, the CDR3 is TGTGCCAGCAGTTGGGGACAGGGGCGGTATAATTCACCCCTCCACTTT. Its translation: CASSWGQGRYNSPLHF. Full variable domain (missing parts from reference TRBV28 and TRBJ1-6): DVKVTQSSRYLVKRTGEKVFLECVQDMDHENMFWYRQDPGLGLRLIYFSYDVKMKEKGDIPEGYSVSREKKERFSLILESASTNQTSMYLCASSWGQGRYNSPLHFGNGTRLTVT.

Worth noting for this clonotype: Germline and junction disagree at one end, which may indicate a read error. The CDR3 sequence is CACRSQGFDGYTF. The CDR3 coding sequence is TGTGCCTGCAGGTCACAGGGATTCGATGGCTACACCTTC. This sequence joins TRBV12-3 or TRBV12-4 and TRBJ1-2, with D perhaps TRBD1 (6 bases). The CDR3 is made up of 13 amino acids.

J is TRBJ1-2 and V is TRBV5-1, with 12 bases aligning to TRBD1. Per the germline V gene, CDR1 is SGHRS and CDR2 is YFSETQ. V shed 4 bases, J shed 4 bases, and the junction held 11 bases outside the gene matches. The CDR3 is made up of 17 amino acids. The CDR3, as DNA: TGCGCCAGCAGCCCCGGGACAGGGGGCCCGACTAGCTATGGCTACACCTTC. Amino acids: CASSPGTGGPTSYGYTF.

A few counts support this clonotype. This chain links TRBV20-1 with TRBJ2-6; no clear D gene. The CDR3 is 13 amino acids. V was pared by 3 bases and J by 4 bases, with 7 bases between. CDR1 is DFQATT, CDR2 SNEGSKA, per germline (reference sequence). The CDR3 nucleotides read TGCAGTGCTAGTCCCTTGGGGGCCAACGTCCTGACTTTC. It specifies CSASPLGANVLTF.

The rearrangement links TRBV9 to TRBJ1-3; D is undetermined. The germline gives CDR1 SGDLS, CDR2 YYNGEE. The CDR3 sequence is 14 residues long. V was cut by 0 bases and J by 2 bases, with 6 bases left in between. CDR3 amino acids: CASSVGVPGNTIYF. DNA for the CDR3: TGTGCCAGCAGCGTAGGGGTTCCTGGAAACACCATATATTTT.

Comment on this clonotype: Compared with germline, one end of the junction differs, possibly owing to a read error. Written as DNA, the CDR3 is TGCAGTGCTAGAGACGGCGGAACTGGACAGGGCTCCGACGAGCAGTACTTC. Its translation is CSARDGGTGQGSDEQYF. This chain links TRBV20-1 with TRBJ2-7; TRBD1 matches at 8 bases. The germline V gene encodes CDR1 DFQATT and CDR2 SNEGSKA (reference sequence). The CDR3 contains 17 residues.

The J gene is TRBJ2-1, the V gene TRBV20-1; 8 bases are a match to TRBD2. The CDR3 consists of 14 residues. Trimming cost V 6 bases and J 6 bases; bases outside gene matches: 10. Per the germline V gene, CDR1 is DFQATT and CDR2 is SNEGSKA (reference sequence). CDR3 sequence: CSAPESGGGNEQFF. The DNA of the CDR3 is TGCAGTGCCCCAGAGTCGGGAGGGGGCAATGAGCAGTTCTTC.

The V call is TRBV20-1, the J call TRBJ2-5, with 7 bases fitting TRBD1. There are 15 residues in the CDR3. J lost 0 bases, V lost 1 base, and 5 bases had no gene match. Germline V gene lookup returns CDR1 DFQATT and CDR2 SNEGSKA (reference sequence). The CDR3: CSARGPGQYQETQYF. CDR3 in DNA: TGCAGTGCTAGAGGGCCGGGACAGTACCAAGAGACCCAGTACTTC.

The chain carries TRBV14 and TRBJ1-2, with D unclear. This CDR3 is 13 amino acids long. V lost 4 bases and J 2 bases, leaving 8 bases between the germline ends. Germline CDR1 is SGHDN and CDR2 is FVKESK. CDR3: CASSPVLNYGYTF. The DNA of the CDR3 is TGTGCCAGCAGCCCGGTATTAAACTATGGCTACACCTTC. Based on the CDR3 plus reference TRBV14 and TRBJ1-2, the full variable domain is EAGVTQFPSHSVIEKGQTVTLRCDPISGHDNLYWYRRVMGKEIKFLLHFVKESKQDESGMPNNRFLAERTGGTYSTLKVQPAELEDSGVYFCASSPVLNYGYTFGSGTRLTVV.

This chain uses TRBV18 with TRBJ2-5; D possibly matches TRBD1 or TRBD2 (6 bases each). This CDR3 is built from 14 residues. V was shortened by 0 bases and J by 11 bases, with 16 bases between the two germline ends. Germline loops: CDR1 KGHSH, CDR2 LQKENI. Written as DNA, the CDR3 is TGTGCCAGCTCACCACCGAGGGGGAGGAATGAGCAGTACTTC. Protein product: CASSPPRGRNEQYF.

V gene TRBV5-1 combines with J gene TRBJ1-3; 8 bases line up with TRBD1. Germline CDR1 and CDR2: SGHRS and YFSETQ. After removal of 4 bases from V and 0 bases from J, the junction contained 9 bases not matched to a gene. The CDR3 is made up of 17 amino acids. The CDR3 region has the DNA TGCGCCAGCAGCCGGGACAGGTCCTCTCACTCTGGAAACACCATATATTTT. Translating it yields CASSRDRSSHSGNTIYF.

This clonotype was picked up a small number of times. The V call is TRBV10-3, the J call TRBJ2-1; a possible D gene is TRBD2 (5 bases). The CDR3 is made up of 16 amino acids. The germline V and J ends were trimmed by 2 bases and 4 bases, with 15 bases remaining between them. The germline CDR1 and CDR2 sequences are ENHRY and SYGVKD. CDR3 residues: CAISEPDLPGYNEQFF. In DNA, the CDR3 is TGTGCCATCAGTGAGCCAGACCTACCGGGGTACAATGAGCAGTTCTTC.

In regard to this clonotype: This may stem from a read error, because a much larger clone lies one nucleotide away. The V and J genes are TRBV6-6 and TRBJ2-1; D is ambiguous. Germline lookup yields CDR1 MNHNY and CDR2 SVGAGI (reference sequence). The CDR3 has 13 residues. Trimming took off 1 base at V and 5 bases at J, with 6 bases between the two ends. The CDR3 region has the DNA TGTGCCAGCAGTTACTTAGAGGACAATGAGCAGTTCTTC. Protein product: CASSYLEDNEQFF.

This clonotype was recorded a few times. This chain connects TRBV27 to TRBJ2-6, with TRBD2 matching 10 bases. Germline CDR1 reads MNHEY; CDR2 reads SMNVEV (reference sequence). This CDR3 is built from 17 residues. The V segment lost 5 bases and the J segment 1 base; nucleotides outside the gene matches: 5. The CDR3 sequence: CASSLSGRFSGANVLTF. CDR3 sequence (DNA): TGTGCCAGCAGTCTTAGCGGGAGGTTTTCTGGGGCCAACGTCCTGACTTTC.